The clone carrying this T cell receptor (beta chain) was observed a single time. Its antigen remains unknown. CDR1 and CDR2 from the germline V gene are MDHEN and SYDVKM. The CDR3 length is 15 residues. V gave up 7 bases and J gave up 1 base, with 15 bases separating them. The primer mix had 60 Vbeta and 13 Jbeta primers. TCRdb's table, derived via immunoSEQ multiplex PCR, lists solely in-frame clones and lacks some. The repertoire holds roughly 130,000 clones, with approximately 80% as singletons. The sample comes from a study of cytomegalovirus exposure and HLA in healthy donors. The wider study: Previous work identified 117 million unique TCR beta sequences from around 170 million T cells.

Study findings and constraints: Later analysis demonstrated an association between a missense DCLRE1C variant and TCR beta V- and J-gene trimming.

The specimen sequenced was PBMCs. The V call is TRBV28, the J call TRBJ2-3; D uncertain. The TCR sequence derives from a girl aged 2-15 years in good health and CMV-seronegative. DNA for the CDR3: TGTGCCAGCAACAGCATTGCCCCGGGCACAGATACGCAGTATTTT. Amino acids: CASNSIAPGTDTQYF.